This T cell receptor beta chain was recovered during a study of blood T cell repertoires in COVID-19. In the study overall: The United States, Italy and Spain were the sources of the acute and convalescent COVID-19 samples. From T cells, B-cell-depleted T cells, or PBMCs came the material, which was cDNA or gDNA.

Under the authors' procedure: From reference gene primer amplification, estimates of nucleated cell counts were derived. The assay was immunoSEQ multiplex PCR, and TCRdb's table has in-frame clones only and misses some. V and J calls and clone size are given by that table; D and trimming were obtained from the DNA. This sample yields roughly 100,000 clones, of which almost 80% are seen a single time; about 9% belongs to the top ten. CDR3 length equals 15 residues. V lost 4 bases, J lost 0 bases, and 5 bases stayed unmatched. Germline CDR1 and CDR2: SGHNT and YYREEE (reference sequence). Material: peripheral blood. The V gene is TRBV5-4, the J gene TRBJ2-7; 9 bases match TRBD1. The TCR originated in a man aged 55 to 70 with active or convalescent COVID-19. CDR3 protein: CASSDDRGSSYEQYF. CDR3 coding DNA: TGTGCCAGCAGCGATGACAGGGGGAGCTCCTACGAGCAGTACTTC.